The TCR beta chain under discussion was sequenced for a study of radiation and T cells in renal cell carcinoma. CDR3 size: 13 residues. CDR1 is SGDLS, CDR2 YYNGEE, per germline. With 4 bases removed from V and 4 bases from J, the gap between germline ends came to 9 bases. A remark on this clone: Antigen: not known.

Findings of the study overall: Baseline intratumoral clonotype presence is unknown without pretreatment biopsies. Top tumor clonotypes rose in blood 2 weeks post-radiation, then contracted.

Repertoires were generated with immunoSEQ multiplex PCR, while TCRdb's copy carries only in-frame clones and drops some. In the table there are about 77,000 clones, over 65% of which are singletons. Time point given: blood 4 weeks post-SBRT, at nephrectomy. Treatment meaning: 15 Gy SBRT to primary tumor, nephrectomy 4 weeks later. Nephrectomy followed 15 Gy stereotactic body radiation by 4 weeks. Serial blood draws occurred at baseline and 2 and 4 weeks post-SBRT. Specimen: blood, collected from a patient whose treatment included radiotherapy and nephrectomy. The chain employs TRBV9 and TRBJ2-1, with D perhaps matching TRBD2 (6 bases). The source is a woman aged 55-75 years with renal cell carcinoma. The CDR3 is CASSPGGYNEQFF. CDR3 DNA: TGTGCCAGCAGCCCCGGGGGTTACAATGAGCAGTTCTTC.